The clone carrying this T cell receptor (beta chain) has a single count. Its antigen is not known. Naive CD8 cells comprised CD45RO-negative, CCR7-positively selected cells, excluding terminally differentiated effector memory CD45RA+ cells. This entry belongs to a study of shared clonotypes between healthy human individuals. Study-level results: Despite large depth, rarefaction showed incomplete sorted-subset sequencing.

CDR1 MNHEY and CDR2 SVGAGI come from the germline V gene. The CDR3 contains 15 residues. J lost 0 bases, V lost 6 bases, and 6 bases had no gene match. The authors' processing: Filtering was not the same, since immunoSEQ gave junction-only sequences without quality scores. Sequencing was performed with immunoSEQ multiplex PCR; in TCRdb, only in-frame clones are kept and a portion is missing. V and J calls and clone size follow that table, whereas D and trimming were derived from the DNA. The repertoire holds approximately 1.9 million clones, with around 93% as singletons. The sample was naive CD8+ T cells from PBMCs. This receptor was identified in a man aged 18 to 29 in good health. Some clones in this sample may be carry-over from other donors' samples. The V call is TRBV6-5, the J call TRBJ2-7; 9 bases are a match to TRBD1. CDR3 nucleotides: TGTGCCAGCAGCATAGGGACAGGGTACTCCTACGAGCAGTACTTC. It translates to CASSIGTGYSYEQYF.